A selection of T cell receptor beta chains follows, all from one sample in a study of shared T cell receptors in the human thymus. Profiling relied on immunoSEQ multiplex PCR, and the TCRdb table lists in-frame clones only, not all of them. Of some 660,000 clones in the sample, around 87% were seen once. Another study also made use of these data, one on human thymus T cells.

Sequencing used thymocytes. Receptors were obtained from a boy under three years old with a congenital heart defect. The CDR3 runs from the conserved cysteine through the conserved F or W. D genes are given only for firm matches. Rows may omit the clone size; those that give it use once, few, many or a size class.

D gene,V gene,J gene,clone size,CDR3 DNA,CDR3 protein
TRBD2,TRBV4-3,TRBJ2-5,NA,TGCGCCAGCAGCCAAGAGAGTCCGGGACTAGCGGGGGAAGAGACCCAGTACTTC,CASSQESPGLAGEETQYF
TRBD2,TRBV5-1,TRBJ2-3,NA,TGCGCCAGCAGCCCTAGCGGGGGGGCAACAGATACGCAGTATTTT,CASSPSGGATDTQYF
NA,TRBV5-1,TRBJ1-1,NA,TGCGCCAGCAGCTTGGACAAGGGGGACACTGAAGCTTTCTTT,CASSLDKGDTEAFF
NA,TRBV5-4,TRBJ1-2,NA,TGTGCCAGCAGCTCAGAATTAAGAACTGGCTACACCTTC,CASSSELRTGYTF
TRBD2,TRBV27,TRBJ2-7,NA,TGTGCCAGCACCCCCAGCGGGGACTCCTACGAGCAGTACTTC,CASTPSGDSYEQYF
TRBD1,TRBV6-5,TRBJ1-5,NA,TGTGCCAGCAGTTACTCTCAGGGGGGCAATCAGCCCCAGCATTTT,CASSYSQGGNQPQHF
NA,TRBV28,TRBJ1-6,NA,TGTGCCAGCAACAACACAACCTATAATTCACCCCTCCACTTT,CASNNTTYNSPLHF
TRBD2,TRBV5-6,TRBJ2-2,NA,TGTGCCTTCTTTAGCGGGATGAAGGTTGCCGGGGAGCTGTTTTTT,CAFFSGMKVAGELFF
TRBD2,TRBV28,TRBJ2-7,NA,TGTGCCAGCAGTTCCTTTAGCGGGAATTACGAGCAGTACTTC,CASSSFSGNYEQYF
TRBD2,TRBV25-1,TRBJ2-7,NA,TGTGCCACCTATAGCGGGAGCGGCTACGAGCAGTACTTC,CATYSGSGYEQYF
NA,TRBV27,TRBJ2-7,NA,TGTGCCAGCAGTTTAGTGACTCCGACCTCCTACGAGCAGTACTTC,CASSLVTPTSYEQYF
NA,TRBV30,TRBJ2-7,NA,TGTGCCTGGAGTGTGGTCCCGGGACTGAACTACGAGCAGTACTTC,CAWSVVPGLNYEQYF
TRBD1,TRBV6-6,TRBJ2-7,NA,TGTGCCAGCAGTACAGCCCCGGGACAGGGGGCCTACGAGCAGTACTTC,CASSTAPGQGAYEQYF
NA,TRBV19,TRBJ1-5,NA,TGTGCCAGTAGGGCGGTATATAGCAATCAGCCCCAGCATTTT,CASRAVYSNQPQHF
TRBD2,TRBV27,TRBJ2-2,once,TGTGCCAGCAGTTTAGGCCCGGAGCGGGGGAACACCGGGGAGCTGTTTTTT,CASSLGPERGNTGELFF
NA,TRBV14,TRBJ2-1,few,TGTGCCAGCAGCCAACAGGGCAACAATGAGCAGTTCTTC,CASSQQGNNEQFF
NA,TRBV4-3,TRBJ2-7,NA,TGCGCCAGCAGCCAATTCTTTGCAGGGACCTACGAGCAGTACTTC,CASSQFFAGTYEQYF
NA,TRBV7-2,TRBJ2-7,NA,TGTGCCAGCAGCACGAAGCAGCCGTTATCGGGGTTGGAGCAGTACTTC,CASSTKQPLSGLEQYF
NA,TRBV28,TRBJ1-5,NA,TGTGCCAGCAGTCTTTTCCCCCGGGGGGCAGGCGGCCGGGGCAATCAGCCCCAGCATTTT,CASSLFPRGAGGRGNQPQHF
NA,TRBV6-5,TRBJ1-1,NA,TGTGCCAGCAGACAGAGACCGAACACTGAAGCTTTCTTT,CASRQRPNTEAFF
NA,TRBV5-1,TRBJ2-1,NA,TGCGCCAGCAGCTTAATGGCGGCGGGACACAATGAGCAGTTCTTC,CASSLMAAGHNEQFF
NA,TRBV6-5,TRBJ2-2,NA,TGTGCCAGCAGTTCGAAAATGTACAGGAACACCGGGGAGCTGTTTTTT,CASSSKMYRNTGELFF
NA,TRBV5-6,TRBJ2-4,NA,TGTGCCAGCAGCTTGAATCCGGCCAAAAACATTCAGTACTTC,CASSLNPAKNIQYF
NA,TRBV28,TRBJ2-1,NA,TGTGCCAGCAGTTTATCCTTGCGGGCGCCGGGTTCTTACAATGAGCAGTTCTTC,CASSLSLRAPGSYNEQFF
TRBD1,TRBV14,TRBJ2-5,NA,TGTGCCAGCAGCTTGCGGGACAGGCGTCCGGAGACCCAGTACTTC,CASSLRDRRPETQYF
NA,TRBV5-1,TRBJ1-2,NA,TGCGCCAGCAGCTTGAGTGCCAGGGGTTCCTATGGCTACACCTTC,CASSLSARGSYGYTF
TRBD2,TRBV4-3,TRBJ2-1,NA,TGCGCCAGCAGCCAAGACCCCCCGGGACTAGGGTGCAACAATGAGCAGTTCTTC,CASSQDPPGLGCNNEQFF
TRBD1,TRBV19,TRBJ1-5,NA,TGTGCCAGTAGTATAGACTTTCAGGGGGCGAGCAATCAGCCCCAGCATTTT,CASSIDFQGASNQPQHF
NA,TRBV29-1,TRBJ2-7,NA,TGCAGCGTTGAGTATTGGAATGACAGGACCTACGAGCAGTACTTC,CSVEYWNDRTYEQYF
TRBD1,TRBV5-1,TRBJ1-5,NA,TGCGCCAGCAGCCCGTCCGGGACAGGGAACAATCAGCCCCAGCATTTT,CASSPSGTGNNQPQHF
NA,TRBV5-6,TRBJ1-6,NA,TGTGCCAGCAGCTTGGATGGCAGGGTGAAGAATTCACCCCTCCACTTT,CASSLDGRVKNSPLHF
TRBD1,TRBV27,TRBJ1-5,NA,TGTGCCAGCAGTTTGATTGGGACAGGGGGCAATCAGCCCCAGCATTTT,CASSLIGTGGNQPQHF
NA,TRBV5-1,TRBJ2-5,NA,TGCGCCAGCAGCCTAAGACAGACCCAAGAGACCCAGTACTTC,CASSLRQTQETQYF
NA,TRBV6-5,TRBJ2-7,NA,TGTGCCAGCAGCCCAAAAGACAGGAGGAGCTACGAGCAGTACTTC,CASSPKDRRSYEQYF
NA,TRBV9,TRBJ2-1,NA,TGTGCCAGCAGCGGGGGACTCCTACCCTACAATGAGCAGTTCTTC,CASSGGLLPYNEQFF
NA,TRBV27,TRBJ2-7,few,TGTGCCAGCAGTTCCCTCTACGAGCAGTACTTC,CASSSLYEQYF
TRBD1,TRBV29-1,TRBJ2-5,NA,TGCAGCGTTGAAGCCTTCCTCGGCAGGGGGCAAGAGACCCAGTACTTC,CSVEAFLGRGQETQYF
TRBD1,TRBV15,TRBJ2-5,NA,TGTGCCACCAGCAGAGTGACAGGGTGCGAGACCCAGTACTTC,CATSRVTGCETQYF
NA,TRBV5-4,TRBJ2-3,NA,TGTGCCAGCAGCCGATACACCGGACGGACTAGCACAGATACGCAGTATTTT,CASSRYTGRTSTDTQYF
NA,TRBV6-6,TRBJ1-2,NA,TGTGCCAGCAGTTTCCGGGAGGAGGAGGGCTACACCTTC,CASSFREEEGYTF
NA,TRBV4-3,TRBJ1-2,few,TGCGCCAGCAGCCAGGACATGAGGAGCTATGGCTACACCTTC,CASSQDMRSYGYTF
NA,TRBV4-3,TRBJ2-2,NA,TGCGCCAGCAGCCGGAGGGGTTTCTACACCGGGGAGCTGTTTTTT,CASSRRGFYTGELFF
NA,TRBV28,TRBJ1-5,NA,TGTGCCAGCAGTTTAACCGGGTATAGCAATCAGCCCCAGCATTTT,CASSLTGYSNQPQHF
TRBD2,TRBV19,TRBJ2-7,NA,TGTGCCAGTACCGATGGGGGGGACGAGCAGTACTTC,CASTDGGDEQYF
TRBD1,TRBV5-8,TRBJ1-1,NA,TGTGCCAGCAGCCGCAGGGGGCGAATGAACACTGAAGCTTTCTTT,CASSRRGRMNTEAFF
NA,TRBV12-5,TRBJ1-1,NA,TGTGCTAGTGGTTTGGTGGGCAAGAACACTGAAGCTTTCTTT,CASGLVGKNTEAFF
TRBD1,TRBV27,TRBJ2-7,NA,TGTGCCAGCAGTTTAAGAGGGACAGGCGACGAGCAGTACTTC,CASSLRGTGDEQYF
NA,TRBV7-7,TRBJ2-1,NA,TGTGCTAGCAGCTTAGCGCCGGGCTCCTACAATGAGCAGTTCTTC,CASSLAPGSYNEQFF
NA,TRBV14,TRBJ1-1,NA,TGTGCCAGCAGCCAGGGTGCGTGGGAACAGGAAACGAACACTGAAGCTTTCTTT,CASSQGAWEQETNTEAFF
NA,TRBV6-1,TRBJ2-7,NA,TGTGCCAGCAGTGATCGGGGATCCTACGAGCAGTACTTC,CASSDRGSYEQYF
NA,TRBV15,TRBJ2-3,NA,TGTGCCACCAGCAGAGAATTGACGGGAGGGGGCCCAGATACGCAGTATTTT,CATSRELTGGGPDTQYF
NA,TRBV9,TRBJ2-7,NA,TGTGCCAGCAGCGTAGGGCCGATCTACGAGCAGTACTTC,CASSVGPIYEQYF
TRBD2,TRBV5-1,TRBJ2-3,NA,TGCGCCAGCAGCTCCAATAGCGGGAGCTTCACAGATACGCAGTATTTT,CASSSNSGSFTDTQYF
NA,TRBV30,TRBJ1-1,NA,TGTGCCTGGAGTGTCGGGGGGGTAGCTTTCTTT,CAWSVGGVAFF
TRBD1,TRBV5-6,TRBJ2-4,NA,TGTGCCAGCAGCATAACCGACAGGGTTGACAAAAACATTCAGTACTTC,CASSITDRVDKNIQYF